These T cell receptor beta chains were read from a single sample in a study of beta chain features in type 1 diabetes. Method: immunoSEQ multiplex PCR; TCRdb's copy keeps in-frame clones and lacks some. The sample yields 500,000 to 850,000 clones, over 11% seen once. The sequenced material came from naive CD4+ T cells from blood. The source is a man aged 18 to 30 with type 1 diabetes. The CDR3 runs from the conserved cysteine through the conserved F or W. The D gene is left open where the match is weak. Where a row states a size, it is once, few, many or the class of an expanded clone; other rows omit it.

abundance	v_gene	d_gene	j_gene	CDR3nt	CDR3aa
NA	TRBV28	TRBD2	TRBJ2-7	TGTGCCAGCAGTTTTCTAGCGGGGTACGAGCAGTACTTC	CASSFLAGYEQYF
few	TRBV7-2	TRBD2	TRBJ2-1	TGTGCCAGCAGCCAGACTAGCGGAGCCTACAATGAGCAGTTCTTC	CASSQTSGAYNEQFF
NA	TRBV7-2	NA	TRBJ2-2	TGTGCCAGCAGCTTCAGGGGTTCGGGCACCGGGGAGCTGTTTTTT	CASSFRGSGTGELFF
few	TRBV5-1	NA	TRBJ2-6	TGCGCCAGCAGCCGGAGGGAGTCTGGGGCCAACGTCCTGACTTTC	CASSRRESGANVLTF
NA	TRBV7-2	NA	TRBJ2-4	TGTGCCAGCAGCTTACCTGTAGCCAAAAACATTCAGTACTTC	CASSLPVAKNIQYF
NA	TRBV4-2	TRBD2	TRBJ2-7	TGTGCCGGCAGCCAAGATCGTAGCGGGACTACCTACGAGCAGTACTTC	CAGSQDRSGTTYEQYF
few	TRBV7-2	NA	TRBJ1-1	TGTGCCAGCAGCTTCACCCCCAGGAACACTGAAGCTTTCTTT	CASSFTPRNTEAFF
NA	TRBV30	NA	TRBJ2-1	TGTGCCTGGAGGTCTAGACCCAGGATAGGTGAGCAGTTCTTC	CAWRSRPRIGEQFF
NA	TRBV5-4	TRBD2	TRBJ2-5	TGTGTTGCGGGGGACCAAGAGACCCAGTACTTC	CVAGDQETQYF
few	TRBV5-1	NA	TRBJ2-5	TGCGCCAGCAGCTTGTCTAGTCAAGAGACCCAGTACTTC	CASSLSSQETQYF
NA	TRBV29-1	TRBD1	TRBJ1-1	TGCAGCGTTCGGGACAGCCTAATGAACACTGAAGCTTTCTTT	CSVRDSLMNTEAFF
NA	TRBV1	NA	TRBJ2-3	TGCACCAGCAGCCAAGATCCCCGGACTAGCGGGATTCCAGATACGCAGTATTTT	CTSSQDPRTSGIPDTQYF
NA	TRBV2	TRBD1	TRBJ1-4	TGTGCCAGCAGGATCAATACAGGGGGGAACGGAAAACTGTTTTTT	CASRINTGGNGKLFF
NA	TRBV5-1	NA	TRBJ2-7	TGCGCCAGCAGCTTGGCCGGCTCGGTTACCTACGAGCAGTACTTC	CASSLAGSVTYEQYF
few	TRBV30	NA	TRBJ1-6	TGTGCCTGGAGTATGAGTGGGGGATCGCGGGATTCACCCCTCCACTTT	CAWSMSGGSRDSPLHF
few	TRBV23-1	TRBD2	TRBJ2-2	TGCGCCAGCAGTCAATCCGGGCGGGGGGCCGGGGAGCTGTTTTTT	CASSQSGRGAGELFF
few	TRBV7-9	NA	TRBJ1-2	TGTGCCAGCAGCTTAGAGGCAGTCCTTAACTATGGCTACACCTTC	CASSLEAVLNYGYTF
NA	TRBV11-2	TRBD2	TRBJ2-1	TGTGCCAGCAGCCCCCGGAGGAGCGGGAATAGTGAGCAGTTCTTC	CASSPRRSGNSEQFF
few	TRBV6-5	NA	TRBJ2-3	TGTGCCAGCAGTTACTCGGCGTTGGCAGATACGCAGTATTTT	CASSYSALADTQYF
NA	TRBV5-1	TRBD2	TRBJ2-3	TGCGCCAGCAGCTTAGGGACTAGCGGGCCGGATACGCAGTATTTT	CASSLGTSGPDTQYF
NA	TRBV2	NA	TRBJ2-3	TGTGCCAGCGTCCGGACAGCCGATACGCAGTATTTT	CASVRTADTQYF
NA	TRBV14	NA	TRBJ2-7	TGTGCCAGCAGCCAAGGAGGATGGGCAGTGGGGGAGCAGTACTTC	CASSQGGWAVGEQYF
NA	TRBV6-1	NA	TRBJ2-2	TGTGCCAGCAGTGAAGTGGGACAGAACACCGGGGAGCTGTTTTTT	CASSEVGQNTGELFF
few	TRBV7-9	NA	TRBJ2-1	TGTGCCAGCATCGACCCCCGGGCTGGTAGCTTCGCCGTCGATGAGCAGTTCTTC	CASIDPRAGSFAVDEQFF
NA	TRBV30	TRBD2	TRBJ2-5	TGTGCCGGGAGTGTAATCTCCGGGACTAGCGTACAAGAGACCCAGTACTTC	CAGSVISGTSVQETQYF
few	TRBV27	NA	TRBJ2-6	TGTGCCAGCAGCCGGACAGCTTCAAGCTCTGGGGCCAACGTCCTGACTTTC	CASSRTASSSGANVLTF
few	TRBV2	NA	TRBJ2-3	TGTGCCAGCGGTTCGGGGGACACAGATACGCAGTATTTT	CASGSGDTDTQYF
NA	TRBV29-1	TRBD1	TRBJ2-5	TGCAGCGTAGCGACAGGGGAACCCAGGGTGAGCCAGTACTTC	CSVATGEPRVSQYF
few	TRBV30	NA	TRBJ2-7	TGTGCCTGGAAAGTTTCCTACGAGCAGTACTTC	CAWKVSYEQYF
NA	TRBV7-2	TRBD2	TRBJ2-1	TGTGCCAGCAGCTTAGTGGGCGGGGGGACCTACAATGAGCAGTTCTTC	CASSLVGGGTYNEQFF
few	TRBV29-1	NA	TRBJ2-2	TGCAGCGTCCGAAGGGGGGCGAAGGGCACCGGGGAGCTGTTTTTT	CSVRRGAKGTGELFF
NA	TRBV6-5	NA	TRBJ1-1	TGTGCCAGCAGTTCTCACTACAGGGATAAAGCTTTCTTT	CASSSHYRDKAFF
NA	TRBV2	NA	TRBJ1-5	TGTGCCAGCAGTGAACGGGTTAAGCGACAGCCCCAGCATTTT	CASSERVKRQPQHF
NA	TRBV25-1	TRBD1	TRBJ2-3	TGTGCCAGCAGTGCAGACAGGGGTGTCACAGATACGCAGTATTTT	CASSADRGVTDTQYF
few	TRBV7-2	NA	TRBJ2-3	TGTGCCAGCAGCCCCTTGGGGGGAAGCACAGATACGCAGTATTTT	CASSPLGGSTDTQYF
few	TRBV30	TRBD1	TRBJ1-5	TGTGCCTGGGGACAGGGTCCCTATAGCAATCAGCCCCAGCATTTT	CAWGQGPYSNQPQHF
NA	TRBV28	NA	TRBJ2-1	TGTGCCAGCAGTCCCGGCGGAGGAGAGCAGTTCTTC	CASSPGGGEQFF
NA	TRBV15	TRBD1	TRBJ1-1	TGTGCCACCAGCAGAGATTCAGGGACAGGGGGTTTGGCTTTCTTT	CATSRDSGTGGLAFF
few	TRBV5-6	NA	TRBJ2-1	TGTGCCAGCAGCGATAGGAGTGAGCAGTTCTTC	CASSDRSEQFF
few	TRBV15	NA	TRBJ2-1	TGTGCCACCAGCAGAGATCCCGAGGCGAATGAGCAGTTCTTC	CATSRDPEANEQFF
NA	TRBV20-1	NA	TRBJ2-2	TGCAGTGCTCGCGGGCGCGGGGAGCTGTTTTTT	CSARGRGELFF
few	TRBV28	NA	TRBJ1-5	TGTGCCAGCAGGGACCCGGGACGGCCGACCCAGCATTTT	CASRDPGRPTQHF
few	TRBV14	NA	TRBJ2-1	TGTGCCAGCAGCCGCGGCACCTACAATGAGCAGTTCTTC	CASSRGTYNEQFF
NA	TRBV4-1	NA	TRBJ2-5	TGCGCCAGCAGCCAAGCCGGACAGCCGGGCGTAGAGACCCAGTACTTC	CASSQAGQPGVETQYF
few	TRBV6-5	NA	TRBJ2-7	TGTGCCAGCAGATCTGGGGTTCCCTACGAGCAGTACTTC	CASRSGVPYEQYF
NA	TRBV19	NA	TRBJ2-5	TGTGCCAGTAGTATAAACGGCTATCAAGAGACCCAGTACTTC	CASSINGYQETQYF
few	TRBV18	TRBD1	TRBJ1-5	TGTGCCAGCTCTGGACAGGGGATTCAGCCCCAGCATTTT	CASSGQGIQPQHF
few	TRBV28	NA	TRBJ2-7	TGTGCCAGCAGTTTAGGGCCGCCCTACGAGCAGTACTTC	CASSLGPPYEQYF
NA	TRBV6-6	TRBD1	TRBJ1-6	TGTGCCAGCAGGGGGACAGGGGGGAGTTCACCCCTCCACTTT	CASRGTGGSSPLHF
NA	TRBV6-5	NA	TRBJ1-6	TGTGCCAGCAGTTTGGAAGGAGGGGTAGGAAATTCACCCCTCCACTTT	CASSLEGGVGNSPLHF
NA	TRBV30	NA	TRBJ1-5	TGTGCCTGGAGTCCCCAGGGGCGCAGTCAGCCCCAGCATTTT	CAWSPQGRSQPQHF
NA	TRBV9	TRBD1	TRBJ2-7	TGTGCCAGCAGCGCCCTAGACAGGGGGCTGGCCGAGCAGTACTTC	CASSALDRGLAEQYF
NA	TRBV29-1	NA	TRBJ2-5	TGCAGCGTAAGGGTCAGGGACCAAGAGACCCAGTACTTC	CSVRVRDQETQYF
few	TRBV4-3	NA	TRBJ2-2	TGCGCCAGCAGCCAAGGATCGGGGAAGAACACCGGGGAGCTGTTTTTT	CASSQGSGKNTGELFF